This T cell receptor beta chain was documented in a study of shared clonotypes between healthy human individuals. Study summary: Researchers drew samples from a couple of women and a few men aged 18 to 49. Every donor yielded three CD4 naive, three CD4 memory, two CD8 naive and one CD8 memory plate.

Study results and limitations: The small donor group covered limited genetic and exposure diversity.

Profiled with immunoSEQ multiplex PCR; TCRdb holds only in-frame clones, not every one. The sample holds 400,000 or so clones, about 96% seen once. The V segment lost 2 bases and the J segment 4 bases; nucleotides outside the gene matches: 6. The germline gives CDR1 MNHEY, CDR2 SMNVEV (reference sequence). The CDR3 sequence is 16 residues long. About this clone itself: Its antigen is undetermined.

The sample taken for sequencing was memory CD8+ T cells sorted from blood. Indicated subset: CD45RO+ cells pooled with CCR7-negative TemRA cells. The sequence came from a man aged 25-45 years in good health. V gene TRBV27 combines with J gene TRBJ1-1, with TRBD1 identical over 11 bases. The DNA of the CDR3 is TGTGCCAGCAGTTTAGTCCTAGGACAGGGGGCCACTGAAGCTTTCTTT. Translated, it gives CASSLVLGQGATEAFF.